The 23 T cell receptor beta chains below were found in one sample sequenced in a study of human T cells and chemical hapten exposure. In TCRdb, the RACE reads were re-called with MiXCR into one record per CDR3 protein. The sample lists 150,000 to 200,000 distinct CDR3 sequences; 13% to 15% were seen once. Time point reported: patch test 1, 2 weeks after DPC sensitization. The treatment here: therapeutic diphenylcyclopropenone sensitization with weekly scalp DPC. The sample in question was whole blood, obtained in connection with sensitization to the hapten diphenylcyclopropenone (DPC). The receptor set was obtained from a woman in her 30s with alopecia areata. Some clones in this sample may be carry-over from other donors' samples.

In its sample, this clonotype was seen many times. This chain links TRBV7-2 with TRBJ1-1; 9 bases are a match to TRBD1. Germline CDR1 and CDR2: SGHTA and FQGNSA. The CDR3 totals 15 residues. The ends lost 5 bases at V and 4 bases at J; junction bases unmatched: 8. CDR3 in amino acids: CASSKRTGVTTEAFF. CDR3 sequence (DNA): TGTGCCAGCAGCAAAAGGACAGGGGTGACCACTGAAGCTTTCTTT.

Only a few counts were recorded for this clonotype. The J gene is TRBJ2-2, the V gene TRBV2; TRBD2 is a possible D gene (5 bases). The length of the CDR3 is 14 residues. The germline gives CDR1 SNHLY, CDR2 FYNNEI. Trimming left V 7 bases short and J 0 bases short, with 9 bases between. The CDR3 reads CASTKEANTGELFF. For the CDR3, the DNA is TGTGCCAGCACTAAGGAGGCGAACACCGGGGAGCTGTTTTTT.

The genes are TRBV6-2 or TRBV6-3 and TRBJ1-6, with 10 nucleotides matching TRBD1. The ends lost 2 bases at V and 8 bases at J; junction bases unmatched: 3. Germline values: CDR1 MNHEY, CDR2 SVGEGT. The CDR3 is 15 residues long. CDR3 in DNA: TGTGCCAGCAGTTACGCCGGGACAGGGGATTCACCCCTCCACTTT. Translated: CASSYAGTGDSPLHF.

This clonotype was seen more than once but under ten times. The chain carries TRBV19 and TRBJ2-2, with D perhaps TRBD1 or TRBD2 (6 bases each). The germline V gene encodes CDR1 LNHDA and CDR2 SQIVND (reference sequence). The CDR3 covers 16 residues. V lost 4 bases and J lost 5, with 17 bases in between. The CDR3 DNA reads TGTGCCAGTAGTAACCTGGACAGCGCGGGGACCGGGGAGCTGTTTTTT. Translating gives CASSNLDSAGTGELFF.

This chain joins TRBV6-2 or TRBV6-3 and TRBJ2-3; 13 nucleotides line up with TRBD2. J was trimmed by 11 bases and V by 2 bases; bases with no gene match: 19. CDR1 and CDR2 (germline): MNHEY, SVGEGT. The CDR3 length is 19 residues. In nucleotides, the CDR3 is TGTGCCAGCAGTTACCCACAGGGGGCTGGGGGGACTAGCGGGACGGTGCAGTATTTT. It is translated as CASSYPQGAGGTSGTVQYF.

The gene calls are TRBV4-1 and TRBJ1-5, with 8 bases that match TRBD1. The J segment lost 2 bases and the V segment lost 1 base, leaving 13 bases of the junction unmatched. The CDR3 length is 19 residues. Germline assignment: CDR1 MGHRA and CDR2 YSYEKL. For the CDR3, the DNA is TGCGCCAGCAGCCAAGTGGACAGGGTTCTCCTCGTTGGCAATCAGCCCCAGCATTTT. It codes for CASSQVDRVLLVGNQPQHF.

This clonotype was observed a few times. The chain couples TRBV4-1 to TRBJ1-6; no definite D call. CDR1 and CDR2 from the germline V gene are MGHRA and YSYEKL. The CDR3 is 15 amino acids. V shed 4 bases and J shed 8 bases, with 15 bases lying between them. Here the CDR3 reads CASSRNKDGDSPLHF. The CDR3 DNA is TGCGCCAGCAGCCGTAACAAGGACGGGGATTCACCCCTCCACTTT.

The chain joins TRBV4-2 to TRBJ2-5; TRBD2 agrees at 7 bases. V shed 4 bases, J shed 4 bases, and the junction held 9 bases outside the gene matches. Per the germline V gene, CDR1 is LGHNA and CDR2 is YNFKEQ. This CDR3 comprises 15 residues. The CDR3 coding sequence is TGTGCCAGCAGCCTAAGCGGGACTCCCACAGAGACCCAGTACTTC. Amino acids: CASSLSGTPTETQYF.

There are a few counts of this clonotype. As DNA, the CDR3 is TGTGCCAGTAGTATCGTGACAAGAAATCAGCCCCAGCATTTT. Translating gives CASSIVTRNQPQHF. The chain is built from TRBV19 and TRBJ1-5; no firm D call. The CDR3 runs to 14 residues. V gave up 3 bases and J gave up 4 bases, with 10 bases separating them. The germline gives CDR1 LNHDA, CDR2 SQIVND (reference sequence).

This clonotype showed up many times. V usage is TRBV6-2 or TRBV6-3 and J usage is TRBJ2-7, with TRBD2 matching 11 bases. V was clipped by 6 bases and J by 4 bases; unmatched bases: 8. This CDR3 contains 15 residues. Germline lookup yields CDR1 MNHEY and CDR2 SVGEGT. CDR3 bases: TGTGCCAGCAGCCCACCCGGGACTAGCGGATACGAGCAGTACTTC. Its translation: CASSPPGTSGYEQYF.

J is TRBJ2-1 and V is TRBV2; 7 nucleotides line up with TRBD1. The CDR3 loop spans 15 amino acids. Germline V gene data show CDR1 as SNHLY and CDR2 as FYNNEI. V lost 3 bases, J lost 2 bases, and 4 bases stayed unmatched. The CDR3 sequence is CASSEGDSAYNEQFF. The CDR3 coding sequence is TGTGCCAGCAGTGAGGGGGACAGCGCCTACAATGAGCAGTTCTTC.

At least ten counts were recorded for this clonotype. The chain recombines TRBV20-1 with TRBJ1-2; D is undetermined. The V end was cut by 0 bases, the J end by 0 bases, with 5 bases between. Germline CDR1 reads DFQATT; CDR2 reads SNEGSKA (reference sequence). The CDR3 sequence is 13 residues long. CDR3 sequence (DNA): TGCAGTGCTAGAGACACAGCTAACTATGGCTACACCTTC. Its translation: CSARDTANYGYTF.

The chain combines TRBV9 with TRBJ2-3; D is ambiguous. Between the trimmed V and J ends, which lost 1 base and 0 bases, there was a span of 6 bases. The CDR3 is made up of 14 amino acids. CDR1 and CDR2 (germline): SGDLS, YYNGEE. CDR3 in DNA: TGTGCCAGCAGCGTAATGGGGAGCACAGATACGCAGTATTTT. Translating it yields CASSVMGSTDTQYF.

Comment on this clonotype: At one boundary the junction diverges from the germline segment, which might be a read error. V is TRBV7-2 and J is TRBJ1-2; D gene uncertain. CDR3 length: 14 residues. Germline V gives CDR1 SGHTA, CDR2 FQGNSA. For the CDR3, the DNA is TGTGCCAGCAGCCCTGGGTTGGCCAACTGTGGCTACACCTTC. This codes for CASSPGLANCGYTF.

This clonotype was observed a few times. The chain uses TRBV7-6 and TRBJ2-1; maybe TRBD1 (5 bases). CDR1 and CDR2 from the germline V gene are SGHVS and FNYEAQ. V was trimmed by 1 base and J by 4 bases, leaving 17 bases between them. The CDR3 length is 17 residues. The CDR3 sequence: CASSLVGAAPRYNEQFF. CDR3 sequence (DNA): TGTGCCAGCAGCTTAGTTGGGGCCGCCCCTCGTTACAATGAGCAGTTCTTC.

V and J are TRBV28 and TRBJ1-1; 7 nucleotides match TRBD1. Looked up from germline, CDR1 is MDHEN and CDR2 is SYDVKM. The CDR3 spans 14 residues. Losses at the gene ends were 1 base for V and 7 bases for J; bases not matched to a gene: 6. The CDR3 loop is CASSLLGQFGEAFF. CDR3 bases: TGTGCCAGCAGTTTATTGGGACAGTTCGGTGAAGCTTTCTTT.

This chain joins TRBV6-5 and TRBJ1-1; D not certain. Germline V gives CDR1 MNHEY, CDR2 SVGAGI. This CDR3 has 14 amino acids. Trimming stripped 6 bases from V and 1 base from J, with 12 bases between. CDR3 DNA: TGTGCCAGCAGGGAAGCAGGAGGGAACACTGAAGCTTTCTTT. It encodes CASREAGGNTEAFF.

V usage is TRBV11-2 and J usage is TRBJ2-2; 9 nucleotides agree with TRBD2. CDR3 length equals 15 residues. Trimming took 4 bases from V and 6 from J; bases not matched to a gene: 6. Per germline, CDR1 SGHAT and CDR2 FQNNGV. CDR3 sequence (DNA): TGTGCCAGCAGCTCCGGGGGACTAGCTGCCGGGGAGCTGTTTTTT. This encodes CASSSGGLAAGELFF.

There are a few counts of this clonotype. The V gene is TRBV28, the J gene TRBJ2-1; TRBD1 matches 8 bases. From germline, CDR1 is MDHEN and CDR2 SYDVKM. The V segment lost 4 bases and the J segment 14 bases; nucleotides outside the gene matches: 7. This CDR3 has 12 residues. This CDR3 is CASSSQGAKEFF. The CDR3 DNA is TGTGCCAGCAGTTCCCAGGGGGCGAAGGAGTTCTTC.

This rearrangement joins TRBV7-2 to TRBJ2-1, with 9 nucleotides matching TRBD1. The germline V gene has CDR1 SGHTA and CDR2 FQGNSA. The trim removed 0 bases at V and 8 bases at J, leaving 2 bases unmatched. This CDR3 contains 14 residues. The CDR3 is CASSLAGQGYEQFF. The CDR3, as DNA: TGTGCCAGCAGCTTAGCGGGACAGGGATATGAGCAGTTCTTC.

This clonotype occurred a few times. This chain uses TRBV7-2 with TRBJ1-6; the match to TRBD1 covers 8 bases. After removal of 6 bases from V and 9 bases from J, the junction contained 16 bases not matched to a gene. CDR3 length: 17 residues. Germline V gene data show CDR1 as SGHTA and CDR2 as FQGNSA. For the CDR3, the DNA is TGTGCCAGCAGGTGGGGGACAGGAGGAAGTGATTTTTCACCCCTCCACTTT. It is translated as CASRWGTGGSDFSPLHF.

In this sample, this clonotype turned up many times. The CDR3 reads CASSWSAASPAGQYF. In nucleotides, the CDR3 is TGTGCCAGCAGTTGGTCTGCGGCGTCCCCGGCGGGGCAGTACTTC. This chain connects TRBV7-9 to TRBJ2-7; D might be TRBD2 (5 bases). The CDR3 is made up of 15 amino acids. V was pared by 6 bases and J by 9 bases, with 24 bases between. Per germline, CDR1 SEHNR and CDR2 FQNEAQ (reference sequence).

V gene TRBV7-6 combines with J gene TRBJ2-2; D uncertain. Germline lookup yields CDR1 SGHVS and CDR2 FNYEAQ. V was pared by 7 bases and J by 1 base, with 4 bases between. The CDR3 extends over 12 amino acids. This chain's CDR3 is CASKRNTGELFF. The CDR3 DNA reads TGTGCCAGCAAGAGGAACACCGGGGAGCTGTTTTTT. Filled out from reference TRBV7-6 and TRBJ2-2, the complete variable domain reads GAGVSQSPRYKVTKRGQDVALRCDPISGHVSLYWYRQALGQGPEFLTYFNYEAQQDKSGLPNDRFSAERPEGSISTLTIQRTEQRDSAMYRCASKRNTGELFFGEGSRLTVL.